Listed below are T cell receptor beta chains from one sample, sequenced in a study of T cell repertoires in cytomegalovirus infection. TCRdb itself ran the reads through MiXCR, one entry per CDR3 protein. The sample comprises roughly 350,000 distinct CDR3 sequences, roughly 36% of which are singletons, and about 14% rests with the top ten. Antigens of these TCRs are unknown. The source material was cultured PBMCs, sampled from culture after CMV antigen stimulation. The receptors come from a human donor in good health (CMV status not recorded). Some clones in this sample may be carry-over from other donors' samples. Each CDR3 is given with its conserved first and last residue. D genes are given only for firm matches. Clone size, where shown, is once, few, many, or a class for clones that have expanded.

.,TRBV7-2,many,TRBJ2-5,CASSLDRQDSRKETQYF,TGTGCCAGCAGCTTAGACAGACAGGACTCAAGAAAAGAGACCCAGTACTTC
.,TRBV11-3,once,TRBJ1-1,CASSATQDRVWGTEAFF,TGTGCCAGCAGCGCTACACAGGACCGCGTTTGGGGCACTGAAGCTTTCTTT
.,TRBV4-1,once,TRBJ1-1,CASSQAWVGARTEAFF,TGCGCCAGCAGCCAGGCTTGGGTGGGGGCGCGCACTGAAGCTTTCTTT
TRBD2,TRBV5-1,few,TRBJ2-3,CASSLLNGLAGGPRDTQYF,TGCGCCAGCAGCTTACTTAATGGACTAGCGGGAGGGCCAAGGGATACGCAGTATTTT
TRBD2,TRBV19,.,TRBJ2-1,CATAGVAGVGNEQFF,TGTGCCACTGCCGGGGTGGCGGGAGTTGGGAATGAGCAGTTCTTC
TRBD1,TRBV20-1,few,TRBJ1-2,CSASRGQGVYGYTF,TGCAGTGCTAGTAGAGGACAGGGCGTATATGGCTACACCTTC
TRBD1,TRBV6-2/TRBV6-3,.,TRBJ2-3,CASSYDGQASTDTQYF,TGTGCCAGCAGTTACGATGGACAGGCTAGCACAGATACGCAGTATTTT
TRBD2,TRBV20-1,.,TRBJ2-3,CSASGLAGLSDTQYF,TGCAGTGCCTCCGGACTAGCGGGGTTATCAGATACGCAGTATTTT
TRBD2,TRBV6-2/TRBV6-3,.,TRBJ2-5,CASRTTSGYQETQYF,TGTGCCAGCAGGACGACTAGCGGTTATCAAGAGACCCAGTACTTC
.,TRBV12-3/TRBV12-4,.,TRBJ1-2,CASSTHGPSDGYTF,TGTGCCAGCAGTACTCACGGGCCCAGTGATGGCTACACCTTC
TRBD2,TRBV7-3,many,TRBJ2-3,CASSPGLAGGGQGTQYF,TGTGCCAGCAGCCCTGGACTAGCGGGAGGAGGGCAGGGTACGCAGTATTTT
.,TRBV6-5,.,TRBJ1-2,CASSYQINYGYTF,TGTGCCAGCAGTTACCAGATTAACTATGGCTACACCTTC
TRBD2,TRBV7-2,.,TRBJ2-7,CASSLDPRLAGGQGEQYF,TGTGCCAGCAGCTTAGATCCTAGACTAGCGGGAGGCCAGGGGGAGCAGTACTTC
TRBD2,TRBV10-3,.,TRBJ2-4,CAISESTLGLAGAKNIQYF,TGTGCCATCAGTGAGTCGACTCTGGGACTAGCGGGAGCCAAAAACATTCAGTACTTC
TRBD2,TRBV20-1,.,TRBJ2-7,CSARETSGYEQYF,TGCAGTGCTAGAGAGACTAGCGGGTACGAGCAGTACTTC
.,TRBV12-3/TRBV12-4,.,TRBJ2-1,CASSFWGFEQFF,TGTGCCAGCAGTTTCTGGGGCTTTGAGCAGTTCTTC
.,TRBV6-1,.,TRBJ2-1,CASSEGIPPVNEQFF,TGTGCCAGCAGTGAAGGTATACCGCCTGTGAATGAGCAGTTCTTC
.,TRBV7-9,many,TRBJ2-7,CASSVGPRIYDEQYF,TGTGCCAGCAGCGTGGGACCTCGGATTTACGACGAGCAGTACTTC
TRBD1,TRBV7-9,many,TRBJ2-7,CASSADRSSYEQYF,TGTGCCAGCAGCGCGGACAGGAGCTCCTACGAGCAGTACTTC
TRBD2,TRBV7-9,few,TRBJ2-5,CASSWGLAAQETQYF,TGTGCCAGCAGCTGGGGACTAGCGGCTCAAGAGACCCAGTACTTC
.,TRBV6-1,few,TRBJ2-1,CASSLQDNEQFF,TGTGCCAGCAGTCTACAAGACAATGAGCAGTTCTTC
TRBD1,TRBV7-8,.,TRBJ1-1,CASSSYRDRSVMNTEAFF,TGTGCCAGCAGCTCCTACCGGGACAGGAGCGTCATGAACACTGAAGCTTTCTTT
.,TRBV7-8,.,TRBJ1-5,CASSLVGQGRDQPQHF,TGTGCCAGCAGCTTAGTTGGGCAGGGGAGAGACCAGCCCCAGCATTTT
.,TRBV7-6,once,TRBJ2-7,CASSSGGQTGRIEQYF,TGTGCCAGCAGCTCGGGCGGACAGACGGGGCGGATCGAGCAGTACTTC
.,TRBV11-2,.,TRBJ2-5,CASSRTEISQETQYF,TGTGCCAGCAGTCGAACGGAAATTTCCCAAGAGACCCAGTACTTC
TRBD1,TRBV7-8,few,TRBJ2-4,CASSSRDRGELAKNIQYF,TGTGCCAGCAGCTCCCGGGACAGGGGGGAACTAGCCAAAAACATTCAGTACTTC
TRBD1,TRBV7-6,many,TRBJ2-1,CASQGANNEQFF,TGTGCCAGCCAGGGGGCAAACAATGAGCAGTTCTTC
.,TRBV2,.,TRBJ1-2,CASSGRLRYGYTF,TGTGCCAGCTCCGGACGCCTTAGGTATGGCTACACCTTC
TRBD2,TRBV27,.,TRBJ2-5,CATNRDMGTSGPGAQYF,TGTGCCACAAACAGGGATATGGGGACTAGCGGACCAGGGGCCCAGTACTTC
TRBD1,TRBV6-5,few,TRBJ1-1,CASTPDRGVGDTEAFF,TGTGCCAGCACCCCGGACAGGGGGGTTGGGGACACTGAAGCTTTCTTT
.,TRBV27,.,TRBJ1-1,CASSQWVGRRNTEAFF,TGTGCCAGCAGTCAATGGGTGGGGCGGAGGAACACTGAAGCTTTCTTT
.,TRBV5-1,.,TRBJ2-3,CASSLVAFTDTQYF,TGCGCCAGCAGCTTGGTTGCGTTCACAGATACGCAGTATTTT
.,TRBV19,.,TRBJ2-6,CASSLRQLTSSGANVLTF,TGTGCCAGTAGTCTACGACAGCTAACTAGCTCTGGGGCCAACGTCCTGACTTTC